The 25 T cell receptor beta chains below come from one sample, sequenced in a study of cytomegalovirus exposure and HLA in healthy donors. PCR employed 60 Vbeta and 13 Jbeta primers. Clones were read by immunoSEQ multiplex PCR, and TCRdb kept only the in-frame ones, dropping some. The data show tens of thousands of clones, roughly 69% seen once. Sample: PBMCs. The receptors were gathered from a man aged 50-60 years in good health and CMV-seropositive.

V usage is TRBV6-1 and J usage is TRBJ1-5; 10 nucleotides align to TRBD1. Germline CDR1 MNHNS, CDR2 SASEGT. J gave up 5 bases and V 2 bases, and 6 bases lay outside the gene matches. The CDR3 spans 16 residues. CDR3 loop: CASSEKGQGYDQPQHF. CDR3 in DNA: TGTGCCAGCAGTGAAAAGGGACAGGGGTACGATCAGCCCCAGCATTTT.

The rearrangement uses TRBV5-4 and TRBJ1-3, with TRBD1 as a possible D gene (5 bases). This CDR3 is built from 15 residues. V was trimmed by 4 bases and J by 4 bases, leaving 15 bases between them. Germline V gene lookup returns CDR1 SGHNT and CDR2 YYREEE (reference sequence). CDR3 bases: TGTGCCAGCAGCCATACTGGGACTGTCGGAAACACCATATATTTT. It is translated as CASSHTGTVGNTIYF.

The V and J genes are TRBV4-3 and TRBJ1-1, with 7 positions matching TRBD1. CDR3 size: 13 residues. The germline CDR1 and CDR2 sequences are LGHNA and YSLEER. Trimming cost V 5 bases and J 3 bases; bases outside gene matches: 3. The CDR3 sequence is CASSADRDTEAFF. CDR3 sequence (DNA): TGCGCCAGCAGCGCAGACAGGGACACTGAAGCTTTCTTT.

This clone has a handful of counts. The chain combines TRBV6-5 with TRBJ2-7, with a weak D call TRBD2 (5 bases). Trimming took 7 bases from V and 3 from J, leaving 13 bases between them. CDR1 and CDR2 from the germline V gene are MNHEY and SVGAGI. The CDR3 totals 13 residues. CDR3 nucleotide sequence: TGTGCCAGCACCCGCCGGGGTCTCTACGAGCAGTACTTC. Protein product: CASTRRGLYEQYF.

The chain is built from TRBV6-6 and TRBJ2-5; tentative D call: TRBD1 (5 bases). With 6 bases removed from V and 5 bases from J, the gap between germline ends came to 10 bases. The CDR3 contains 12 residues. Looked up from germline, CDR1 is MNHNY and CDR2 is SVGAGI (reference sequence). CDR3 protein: CASRPGMETQYF. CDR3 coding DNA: TGTGCCAGCAGACCAGGGATGGAGACCCAGTACTTC.

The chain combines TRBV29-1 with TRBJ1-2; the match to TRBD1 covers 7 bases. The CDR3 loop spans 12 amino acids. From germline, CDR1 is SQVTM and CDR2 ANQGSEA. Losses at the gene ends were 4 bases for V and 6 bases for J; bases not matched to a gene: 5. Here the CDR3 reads CSVALTGDGYTF. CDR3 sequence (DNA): TGCAGCGTTGCTTTAACAGGGGATGGCTACACCTTC. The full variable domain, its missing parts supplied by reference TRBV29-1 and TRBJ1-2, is SAVISQKPSRDICQRGTSLTIQCQVDSQVTMMFWYRQQPGQSLTLIATANQGSEATYESGFVIDKFPISRPNLTFSTLTVSNMSPEDSSIYLCSVALTGDGYTFGSGTRLTVV.

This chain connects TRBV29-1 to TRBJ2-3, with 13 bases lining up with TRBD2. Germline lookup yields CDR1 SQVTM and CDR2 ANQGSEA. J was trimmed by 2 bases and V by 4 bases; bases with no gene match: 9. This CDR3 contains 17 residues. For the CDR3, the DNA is TGCAGCGTTGTTATTAGGACTAGCGGGAGTCACACAGATACGCAGTATTTT. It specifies CSVVIRTSGSHTDTQYF.

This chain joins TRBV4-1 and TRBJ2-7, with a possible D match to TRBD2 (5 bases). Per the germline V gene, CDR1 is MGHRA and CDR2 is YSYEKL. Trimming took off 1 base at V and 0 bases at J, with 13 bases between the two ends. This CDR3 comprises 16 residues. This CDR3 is CASSQAASSGSYEQYF. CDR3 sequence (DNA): TGCGCCAGCAGCCAAGCTGCTTCCAGCGGCTCCTACGAGCAGTACTTC.

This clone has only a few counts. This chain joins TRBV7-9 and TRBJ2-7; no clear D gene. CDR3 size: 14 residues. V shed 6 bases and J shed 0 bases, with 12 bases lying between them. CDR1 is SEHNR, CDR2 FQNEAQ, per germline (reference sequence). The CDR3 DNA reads TGTGCCAGCAGTCCCACAAGGAGCTCCTACGAGCAGTACTTC. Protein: CASSPTRSSYEQYF.

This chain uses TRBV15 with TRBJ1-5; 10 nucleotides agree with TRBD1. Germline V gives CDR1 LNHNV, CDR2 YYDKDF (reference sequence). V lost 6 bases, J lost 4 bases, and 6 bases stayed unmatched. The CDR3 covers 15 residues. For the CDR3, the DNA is TGTGCCACCAGGGAGGACAGGGGGTTAAATCAGCCCCAGCATTTT. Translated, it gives CATREDRGLNQPQHF.

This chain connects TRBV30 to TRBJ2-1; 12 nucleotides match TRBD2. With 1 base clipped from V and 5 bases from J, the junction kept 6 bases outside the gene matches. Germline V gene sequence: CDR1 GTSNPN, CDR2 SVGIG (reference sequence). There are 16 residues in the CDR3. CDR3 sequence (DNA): TGTGCCTGGAGTGGACTAGCGGGAGCCCGGCACAATGAGCAGTTCTTC. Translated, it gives CAWSGLAGARHNEQFF.

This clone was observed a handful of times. CDR3 nucleotides: TGCAGCGTGGGTAGGGGGACAGCGACCCAGTACTTC. Its protein is CSVGRGTATQYF. The genes are TRBV29-1 and TRBJ2-5; the match to TRBD1 covers 7 bases. In germline, CDR1 is SQVTM, CDR2 ANQGSEA. Unmatched junction bases numbered 8, after V lost 6 bases and J lost 7 bases. The CDR3 loop spans 12 amino acids.

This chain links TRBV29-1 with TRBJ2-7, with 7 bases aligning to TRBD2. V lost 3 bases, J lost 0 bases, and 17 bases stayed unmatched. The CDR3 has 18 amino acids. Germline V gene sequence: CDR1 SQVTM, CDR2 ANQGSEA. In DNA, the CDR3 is TGCAGCGTTGATCCCATGGGGACTATATCTAATCCCTCCTACGAGCAGTACTTC. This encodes CSVDPMGTISNPSYEQYF.

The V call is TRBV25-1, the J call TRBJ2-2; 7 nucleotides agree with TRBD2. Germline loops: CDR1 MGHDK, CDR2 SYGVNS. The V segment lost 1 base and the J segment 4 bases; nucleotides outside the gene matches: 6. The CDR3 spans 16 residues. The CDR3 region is CASSEWWSGGTGELFF. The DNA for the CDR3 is TGTGCCAGCAGTGAATGGTGGTCGGGGGGCACCGGGGAGCTGTTTTTT.

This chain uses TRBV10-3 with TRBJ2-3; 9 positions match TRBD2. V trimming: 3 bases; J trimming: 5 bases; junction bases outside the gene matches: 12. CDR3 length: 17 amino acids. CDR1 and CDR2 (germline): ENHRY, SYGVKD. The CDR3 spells CAISDPGVAGVGDTQYF. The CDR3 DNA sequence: TGTGCCATCAGTGACCCGGGAGTAGCGGGGGTGGGAGATACGCAGTATTTT.

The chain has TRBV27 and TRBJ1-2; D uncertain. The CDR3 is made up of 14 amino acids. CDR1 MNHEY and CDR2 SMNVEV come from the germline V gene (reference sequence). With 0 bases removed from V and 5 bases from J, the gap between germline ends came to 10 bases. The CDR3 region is CASSLSGQLYGYTF. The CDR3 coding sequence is TGTGCCAGCAGTTTATCGGGCCAGCTTTATGGCTACACCTTC.

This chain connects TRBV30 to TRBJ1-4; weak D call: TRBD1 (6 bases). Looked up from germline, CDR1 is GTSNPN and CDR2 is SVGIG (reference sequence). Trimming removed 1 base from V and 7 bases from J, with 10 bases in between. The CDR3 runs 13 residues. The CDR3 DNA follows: TGTGCCTGGAGTGGGGGAGGGGGTGAAAAACTGTTTTTT. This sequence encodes CAWSGGGGEKLFF.

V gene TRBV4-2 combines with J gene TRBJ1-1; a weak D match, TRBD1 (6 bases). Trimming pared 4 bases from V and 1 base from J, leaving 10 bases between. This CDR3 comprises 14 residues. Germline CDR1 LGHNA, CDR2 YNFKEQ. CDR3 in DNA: TGTGCCAGCAGCCCGACAGGAGAGAACACTGAAGCTTTCTTT. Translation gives CASSPTGENTEAFF.

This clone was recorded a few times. The CDR3, as DNA: TGTGCCAGCAGCATTCGACAGGGTAACTCCTACGAGCAGTACTTC. This codes for CASSIRQGNSYEQYF. This chain uses TRBV7-9 with TRBJ2-7, with 7 bases lining up with TRBD1. CDR1 and CDR2 from the germline V gene are SEHNR and FQNEAQ (reference sequence). Germline trimming cut 5 bases from V and 0 bases from J; bases unmatched to any gene: 7. The CDR3 contains 15 residues.

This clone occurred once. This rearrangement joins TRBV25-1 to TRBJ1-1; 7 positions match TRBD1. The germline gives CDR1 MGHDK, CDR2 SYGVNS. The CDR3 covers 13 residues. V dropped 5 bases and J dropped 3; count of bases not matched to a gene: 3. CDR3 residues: CASSLGQHTEAFF. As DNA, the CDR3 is TGTGCCAGCAGTCTGGGACAGCACACTGAAGCTTTCTTT.

The CDR3 spells CASMRSGTGDYEQYF. CDR3 DNA: TGTGCCAGCATGAGGTCGGGGACAGGAGATTACGAGCAGTACTTC. The V call is TRBV2, the J call TRBJ2-7; TRBD1 matches at 8 bases. Trimming removed 7 bases from V and 4 bases from J; junction bases left unmatched: 12. CDR1 and CDR2 (germline): SNHLY, FYNNEI. The CDR3 is made up of 15 amino acids.

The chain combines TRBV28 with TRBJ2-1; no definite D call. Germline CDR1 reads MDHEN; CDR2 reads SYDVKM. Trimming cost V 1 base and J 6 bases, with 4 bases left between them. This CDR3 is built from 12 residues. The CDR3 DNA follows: TGTGCCAGCAGTTTATCGGGCAATGAGCAGTTCTTC. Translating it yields CASSLSGNEQFF.

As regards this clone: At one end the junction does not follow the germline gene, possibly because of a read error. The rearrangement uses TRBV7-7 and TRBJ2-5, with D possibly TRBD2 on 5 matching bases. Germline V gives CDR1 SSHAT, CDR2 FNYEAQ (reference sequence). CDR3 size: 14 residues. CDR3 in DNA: TGTGCTAGCAGCTTAGCGCGCAGGTCGGAGACCCAGTACTTC. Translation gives CASSLARRSETQYF.

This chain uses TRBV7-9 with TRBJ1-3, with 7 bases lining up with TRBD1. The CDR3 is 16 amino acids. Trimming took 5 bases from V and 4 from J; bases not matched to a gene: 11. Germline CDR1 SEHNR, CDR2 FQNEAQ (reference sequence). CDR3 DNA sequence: TGTGCCAGCAGCGCCGCCAGGACAGGATCAGGAAACACCATATATTTT. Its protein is CASSAARTGSGNTIYF.

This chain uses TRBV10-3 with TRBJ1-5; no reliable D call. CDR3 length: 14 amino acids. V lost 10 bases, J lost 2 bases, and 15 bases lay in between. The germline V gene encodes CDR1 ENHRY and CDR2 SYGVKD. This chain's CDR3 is CASGGEKGNQPQHF. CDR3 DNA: TGTGCCAGCGGAGGCGAAAAGGGCAATCAGCCCCAGCATTTT.